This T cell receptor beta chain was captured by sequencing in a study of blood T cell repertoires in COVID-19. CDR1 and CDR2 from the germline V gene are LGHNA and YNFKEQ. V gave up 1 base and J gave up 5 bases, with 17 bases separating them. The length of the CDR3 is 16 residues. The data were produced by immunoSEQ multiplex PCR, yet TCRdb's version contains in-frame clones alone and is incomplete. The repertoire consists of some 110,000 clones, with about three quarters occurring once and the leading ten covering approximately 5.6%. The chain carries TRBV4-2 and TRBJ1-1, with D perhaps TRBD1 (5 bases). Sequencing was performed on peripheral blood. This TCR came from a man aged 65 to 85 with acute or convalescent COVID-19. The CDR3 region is CASSQALQTVRTEAFF. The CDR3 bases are TGTGCCAGCAGCCAAGCCCTACAGACAGTGAGGACTGAAGCTTTCTTT.